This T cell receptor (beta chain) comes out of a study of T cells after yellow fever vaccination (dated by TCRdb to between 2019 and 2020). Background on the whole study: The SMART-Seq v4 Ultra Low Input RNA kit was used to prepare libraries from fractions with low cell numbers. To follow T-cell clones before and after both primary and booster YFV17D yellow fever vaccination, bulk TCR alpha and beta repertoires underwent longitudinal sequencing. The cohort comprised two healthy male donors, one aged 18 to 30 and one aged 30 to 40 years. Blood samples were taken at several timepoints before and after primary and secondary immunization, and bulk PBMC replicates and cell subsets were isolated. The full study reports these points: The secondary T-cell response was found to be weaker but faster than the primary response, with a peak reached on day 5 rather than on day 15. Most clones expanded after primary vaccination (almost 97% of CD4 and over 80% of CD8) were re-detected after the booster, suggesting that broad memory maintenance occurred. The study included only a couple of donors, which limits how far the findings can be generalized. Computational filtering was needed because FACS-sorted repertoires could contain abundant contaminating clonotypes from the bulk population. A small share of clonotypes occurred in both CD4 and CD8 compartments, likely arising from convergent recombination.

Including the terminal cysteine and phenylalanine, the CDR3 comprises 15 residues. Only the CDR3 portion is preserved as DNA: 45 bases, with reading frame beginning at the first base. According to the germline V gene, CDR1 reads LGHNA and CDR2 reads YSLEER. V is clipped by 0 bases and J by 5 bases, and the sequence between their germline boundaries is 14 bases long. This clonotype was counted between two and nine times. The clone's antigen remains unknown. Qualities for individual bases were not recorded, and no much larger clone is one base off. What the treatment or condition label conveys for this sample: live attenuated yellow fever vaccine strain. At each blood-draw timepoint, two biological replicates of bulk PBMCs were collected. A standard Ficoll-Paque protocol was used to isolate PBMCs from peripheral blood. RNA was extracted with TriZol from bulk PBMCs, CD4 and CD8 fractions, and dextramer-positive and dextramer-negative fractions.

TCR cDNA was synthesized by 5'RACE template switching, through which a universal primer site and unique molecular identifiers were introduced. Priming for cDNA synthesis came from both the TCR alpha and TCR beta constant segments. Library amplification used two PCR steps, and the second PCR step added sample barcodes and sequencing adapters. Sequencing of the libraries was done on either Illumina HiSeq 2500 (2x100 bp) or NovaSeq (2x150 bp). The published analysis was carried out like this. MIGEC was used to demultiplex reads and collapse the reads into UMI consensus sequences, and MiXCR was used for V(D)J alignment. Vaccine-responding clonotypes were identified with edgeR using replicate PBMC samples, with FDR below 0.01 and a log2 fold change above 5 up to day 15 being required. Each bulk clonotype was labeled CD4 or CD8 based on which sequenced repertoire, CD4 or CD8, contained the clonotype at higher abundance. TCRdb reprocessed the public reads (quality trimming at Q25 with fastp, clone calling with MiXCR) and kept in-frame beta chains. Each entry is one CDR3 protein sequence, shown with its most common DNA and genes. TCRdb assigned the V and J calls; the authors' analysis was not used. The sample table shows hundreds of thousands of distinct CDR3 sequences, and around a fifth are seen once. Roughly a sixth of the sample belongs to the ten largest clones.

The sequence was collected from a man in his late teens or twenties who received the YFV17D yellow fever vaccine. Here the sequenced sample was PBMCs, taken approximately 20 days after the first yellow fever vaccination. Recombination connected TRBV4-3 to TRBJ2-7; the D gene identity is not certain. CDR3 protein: CASSQDFFRVDEQYF. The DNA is TGCGCCAGCAGCCAAGATTTTTTCCGGGTCGACGAGCAGTACTTC.